This T cell receptor (beta chain) came from a study of blood T cell repertoires in COVID-19. As originally analysed: Reference gene primer amplification gave estimated nucleated cell counts. Using immunoSEQ multiplex PCR, the repertoire was profiled, and TCRdb retains in-frame clones only, with some absent. That table furnishes V, J and clone size, whereas the DNA furnished D and trimming. The sample lists 300,000 to 350,000 clones, 87% seen once, with 2% to 3% in the top ten. Germline-derived CDR1 and CDR2 are WNHNN and SYGVQD (reference sequence). The germline V and J ends were trimmed by 4 bases and 3 bases, with 5 bases remaining between them. This CDR3 comprises 12 residues.

This TCR was recovered from a man younger than 30 with active or convalescent COVID-19. The chain combines TRBV10-1 with TRBJ2-3, with D unclear. The sequencing sample was made of peripheral blood. The CDR3 sequence: CASSGQTDTQYF. CDR3 nucleotide sequence: TGCGCCAGCAGTGGCCAGACAGATACGCAGTATTTT.